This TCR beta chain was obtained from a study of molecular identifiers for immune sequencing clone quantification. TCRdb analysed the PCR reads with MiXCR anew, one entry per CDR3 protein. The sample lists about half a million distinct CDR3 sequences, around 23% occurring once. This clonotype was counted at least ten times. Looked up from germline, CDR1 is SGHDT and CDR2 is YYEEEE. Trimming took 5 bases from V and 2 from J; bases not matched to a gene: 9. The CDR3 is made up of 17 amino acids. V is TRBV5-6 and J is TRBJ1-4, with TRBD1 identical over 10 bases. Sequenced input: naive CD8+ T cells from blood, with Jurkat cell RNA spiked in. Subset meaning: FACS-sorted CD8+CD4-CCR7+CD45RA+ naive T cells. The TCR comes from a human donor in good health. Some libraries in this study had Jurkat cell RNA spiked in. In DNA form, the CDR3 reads TGTGCCAGCAGTAACGACAGGGGGCTTTCCACTAATGAAAAACTGTTTTTT. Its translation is CASSNDRGLSTNEKLFF. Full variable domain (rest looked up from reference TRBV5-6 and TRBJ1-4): DAGVTQSPTHLIKTRGQQVTLRCSPKSGHDTVSWYQQALGQGPQFIFQYYEEEERQRGNFPDRFSGHQFPNYSSELNVNALLLGDSALYLCASSNDRGLSTNEKLFFGSGTQLSVL.